This T cell receptor beta chain was identified during a study of T cells after yellow fever vaccination. Study-level points and caveats: Among primary-vaccination clones, most reappeared after the booster, at roughly 95% for CD4 and about 90% for CD8.

V was shortened by 3 bases and J by 1 base, with 8 bases between the two germline ends. The CDR3 covers 14 residues. Per germline, CDR1 SGHRS and CDR2 YFSETQ. The table lists this clonotype with many counts. Its antigen remains unknown. The authors made TCR cDNA by 5'RACE template switching, adding a universal primer site and UMIs. One entry per CDR3 protein, called by TCRdb with MiXCR from the 5' RACE reads. The data contain 90,000 to 150,000 distinct CDR3 sequences, about 7.8% of them singletons. The input for sequencing was CD4+ T cells sorted from PBMCs, taken approximately 40 days after the first yellow fever vaccination. The sequence was obtained from a man aged 18 to 30 who received the YFV17D yellow fever vaccine. The chain joins TRBV5-1 to TRBJ2-1; the D call may be TRBD1 or TRBD2 (6 bases each). CDR3 DNA: TGCGCCAGCAGCTCGGGGGCATCCTACAATGAGCAGTTCTTC. Translated, it gives CASSSGASYNEQFF.